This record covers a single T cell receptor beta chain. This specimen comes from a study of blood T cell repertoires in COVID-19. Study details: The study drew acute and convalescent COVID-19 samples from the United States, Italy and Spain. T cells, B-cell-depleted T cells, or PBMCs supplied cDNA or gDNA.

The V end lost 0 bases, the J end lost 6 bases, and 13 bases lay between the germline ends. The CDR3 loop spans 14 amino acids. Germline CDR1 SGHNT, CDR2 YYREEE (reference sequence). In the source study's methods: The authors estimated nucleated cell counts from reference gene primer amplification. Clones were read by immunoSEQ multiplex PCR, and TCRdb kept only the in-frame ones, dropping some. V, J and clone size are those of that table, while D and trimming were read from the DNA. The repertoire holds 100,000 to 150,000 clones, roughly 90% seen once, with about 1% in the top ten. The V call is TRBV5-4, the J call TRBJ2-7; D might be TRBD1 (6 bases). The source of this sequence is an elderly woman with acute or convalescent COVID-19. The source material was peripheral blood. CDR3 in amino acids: CASSLVGGRSEQYF. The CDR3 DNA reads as TGTGCCAGCAGCTTGGTTGGGGGCCGTAGCGAGCAGTACTTC.